This TCR beta chain appears in the sequencing data of a study of T cells in Graves' hyperthyroidism and ophthalmopathy (dated by TCRdb to between 2017 and 2020). Looking at the study overall: Peripheral blood samples were taken at initial diagnosis, before any treatment was given. To identify distinguishing TCR V-J signatures, a discovery cohort of around 100 patients was used, comprising fewer than 45 with Graves' ophthalmopathy and around 60 with stable Graves' hyperthyroidism. Whether ophthalmopathy could be predicted prospectively was tested in an independent validation cohort made up of under 20 hyperthyroidism patients plus 17 patients who later progressed to ophthalmopathy. For training and testing, the approximately 97 patients in the discovery cohort were randomly divided in a 7:3 ratio. Thyroid tissue and blood T-cell repertoires from six Graves' hyperthyroidism patients were also compared in the study. Once sampling was done, hyperthyroidism patients were given methimazole at a starting dose of 30 mg daily, whereas ophthalmopathy patients were given high-dose intravenous methylprednisolone. According to the paper, TCR Vbeta CDR3 sequencing was carried out on about 140 peripheral blood samples, which came from 40 to 45 ophthalmopathy, roughly 75 hyperthyroidism and approximately 17 progressor patients. Overall results and qualifications from the work: No statistical method was used to fix the sample size in advance, and group allocation was not hidden from the investigators. Most expanded thyroid clonotypes (frequency above 0.001) were also detected in blood, a finding suggesting that blood repertoires may reflect thyroid immune responses. A 13 V-J signature model separated ophthalmopathy from stable hyperthyroidism, with roughly 88% sensitivity and 81.08% specificity in cross-validation and 80%/75% in testing. In validation, the model predicted progression to ophthalmopathy with 65% to 71% sensitivity and around 72% specificity, a median of 6.5 months before onset.

Stable Graves' hyperthyroidism was defined as the absence of progression to ophthalmopathy over 18 months of follow-up. Hyperthyroidism patients were newly diagnosed, with disease duration under 2 months, and aged 18 to 65 years. Patients with uncontrolled infections, other autoimmune diseases, pregnancy or lactation were excluded. Diagnoses relied on clinical symptoms, serum thyroxine and TRAb, thyroid ultrasound and orbital computed tomography. PBMCs were separated from under 12 ml of fresh peripheral blood using Ficoll-Paque density gradient centrifugation. Total RNA was extracted with Trizol reagent, and quality was checked on an Agilent 2100 Bioanalyzer. The TCR beta CDR3 regions were amplified from RNA transcripts. For the first round of RT-PCR on the TCR CDR3, the HTBI primer set was used together with the Qiagen OneStep RT-PCR kit. Libraries were constructed in a second round of multiplex PCR, after which size selection and purification were carried out. Sequencing of the libraries was done on an Illumina HiSeq2000 using paired-end 100 bp reads. The authors' analysis ran thus. Raw data were processed with SOAPnuke, discarding reads with adapters, uncalled bases, mean Phred below 15, or no exact constant-primer or identifier match. High-quality paired reads were merged with COPE v1.2.5, and unique nucleotide sequences were defined as clonotypes. MiTCR v1.1 was used to align the clonotypes against IMGT TRBV, TRBD and TRBJ reference segments. The analysis was restricted to V-J combinations with a frequency above 0.0001, which together covered around 99% of the repertoires. The TCS score was defined as F50 (clonal expansion) divided by E x V (chaos), with BLOSUM62-based TCRdist calculated between CDR3 peptides within each V-J. Welch's t-statistics and random forest reduced several hundred V-J features to 10 to 15, which were used in a naive Bayes classifier (R e1071). TCRdb itself trimmed the public reads at Q25 with fastp, ran MiXCR and retained productive beta chains. Identical CDR3 protein sequences are pooled into one entry, listed with their most common genes and DNA. The V and J calls and clone size are TCRdb's, not the authors'. In all, the sample holds fewer than 350,000 distinct CDR3 sequences, and about 20% of those were seen once. The top ten hold under 55% of the sample.

The germline V gene provides CDR1 SGHRS and CDR2 YFSETQ. V sheds 6 bases and J sheds 3 bases, leaving 13 bases between their ends. Including the terminal cysteine and phenylalanine, the CDR3 comprises 14 residues. The sequence is cut down to CDR3 DNA, 42 bases in frame from base 1. On this clonotype itself: Its antigen target is currently unknown. No much larger clone is present one base from it, and per-base qualities are unavailable.

Source material: blood. This TCR was sampled from a woman in her forties or fifties with Graves' hyperthyroidism. The rearrangement joined TRBV5-1 to TRBJ2-4; the D gene is unclear. The CDR3 sequence is CASTPHSDKNIQYF. The DNA sequence reads TGCGCCAGCACCCCGCACAGCGACAAAAACATTCAGTACTTC.